Below are 7 T cell receptor beta chains sequenced from a single sample in a study of regulatory T cells in long-lasting Graves disease. Time point denoted: persistent/refractory GD, antithyroid drugs over 5 years with positive TRAb. Scientists built the TCR library using RNA that was extracted from PBMCs. Relying on iRepertoire HTBI primers and Arm-PCR of CDR3 regions, the team built TCR beta libraries. From the multiplex PCR reads, TCRdb called clonotypes with MiXCR, one entry per CDR3 protein. Of almost 350,000 distinct CDR3 sequences listed, roughly a fifth are singletons. The sample here was peripheral blood mononuclear cells (PBMCs), taken when the disease was refractory, from a patient treated with antithyroid drugs. The receptor set was obtained from a female donor with Graves disease.

The table lists this clonotype with a few counts. This rearrangement joins TRBV19 to TRBJ1-2, with 7 positions matching TRBD1. CDR3 length: 14 amino acids. Germline V gene lookup returns CDR1 LNHDA and CDR2 SQIVND (reference sequence). V was clipped by 6 bases and J by 8 bases; unmatched bases: 12. The CDR3 nucleotides read TGTGCCAGTAGCGACTCTTGGGGACAGTACGGCTACACCTTC. As protein: CASSDSWGQYGYTF.

Note on this clonotype: A much larger clone is a single base away; this may be a read error. This chain uses TRBV7-8 with TRBJ2-7; 9 bases match TRBD2. The V segment lost 5 bases and the J segment 4 bases; nucleotides outside the gene matches: 21. The CDR3 covers 19 residues. CDR1 is SGHVS, CDR2 FQNEAQ, per germline. This chain's CDR3 is CASSTRLAASDAVQYEQYF. The CDR3 DNA sequence: TGTGCCAGCAGCACTAGACTAGCGGCCTCCGACGCCGTTCAGTACGAGCAGTACTTC.

This clonotype was counted ten times or more. This CDR3 is CASSTPRLNSNQPQHF. CDR3 DNA: TGTGCCAGCAGTACCCCCAGGCTAAATAGCAATCAGCCCCAGCATTTT. The chain links TRBV28 to TRBJ1-5; D uncertain. The CDR3 sequence is 16 residues long. V was trimmed by 5 bases and J by 0 bases, leaving 14 bases between them. The germline V gene has CDR1 MDHEN and CDR2 SYDVKM.

The rearrangement uses TRBV29-1 and TRBJ1-1; unclear D gene. This CDR3 is built from 10 residues. In germline, CDR1 is SQVTM, CDR2 ANQGSEA. With 3 bases removed from V and 7 bases from J, the gap between germline ends came to 6 bases. CDR3 nucleotides: TGCAGCGTTGATAGCAGTGAAGCTTTCTTT. Its protein is CSVDSSEAFF.

The table lists this clonotype with a few counts. J is TRBJ2-5 and V is TRBV29-1; D is uncertain. Germline V CDR1 and CDR2: SQVTM, ANQGSEA. The CDR3 has 14 amino acids. Trimming took off 0 bases at V and 4 bases at J, with 12 bases between the two ends. The CDR3 reads CSVEDGFWGETQYF. The CDR3 DNA follows: TGCAGCGTTGAAGATGGTTTCTGGGGAGAGACCCAGTACTTC.

This clonotype was found a few times. V gene TRBV3-1 combines with J gene TRBJ2-7; maybe TRBD1 (6 bases). Trimming stripped 4 bases from V and 2 bases from J, with 9 bases between. Germline V lookup: CDR1 LGHDT, CDR2 YNNKEL (reference sequence). The CDR3 has 13 residues. The CDR3: CASSPGQPYEQYF. The CDR3 bases are TGTGCCAGCAGCCCCGGACAGCCCTACGAGCAGTACTTC.

This clonotype has ten or more counts. The J gene is TRBJ1-2, the V gene TRBV29-1; the match to TRBD1 covers 9 bases. J lost 4 bases, V lost 7 bases, and 7 bases had no gene match. Per germline, CDR1 SQVTM and CDR2 ANQGSEA. The CDR3 runs to 13 residues. The CDR3 nucleotides are TGCAGCGCCACGGGGACAGGGACCTATGGCTACACCTTC. Translating it yields CSATGTGTYGYTF.